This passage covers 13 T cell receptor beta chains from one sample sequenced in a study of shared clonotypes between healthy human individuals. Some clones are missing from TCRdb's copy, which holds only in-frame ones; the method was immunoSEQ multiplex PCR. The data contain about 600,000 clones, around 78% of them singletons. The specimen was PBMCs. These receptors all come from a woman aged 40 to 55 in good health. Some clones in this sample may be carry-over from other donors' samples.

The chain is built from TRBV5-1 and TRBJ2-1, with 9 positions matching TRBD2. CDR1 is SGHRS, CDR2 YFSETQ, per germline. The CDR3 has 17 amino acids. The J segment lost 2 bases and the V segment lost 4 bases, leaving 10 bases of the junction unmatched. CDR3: CASSLTSGPSPYNEQFF. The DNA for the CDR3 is TGCGCCAGCAGCCTGACTAGCGGTCCGTCCCCCTACAATGAGCAGTTCTTC.

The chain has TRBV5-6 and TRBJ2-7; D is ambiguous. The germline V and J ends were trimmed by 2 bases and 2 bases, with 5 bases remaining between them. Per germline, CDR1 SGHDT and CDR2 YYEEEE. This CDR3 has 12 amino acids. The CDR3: CASSLGAYEQYF. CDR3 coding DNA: TGTGCCAGCAGCTTAGGCGCCTACGAGCAGTACTTC.

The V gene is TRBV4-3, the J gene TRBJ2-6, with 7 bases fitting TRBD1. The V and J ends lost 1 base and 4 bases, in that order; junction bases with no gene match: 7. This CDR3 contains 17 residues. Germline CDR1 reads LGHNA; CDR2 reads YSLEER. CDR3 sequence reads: CASSQVVGGDGANVLTF. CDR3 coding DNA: TGCGCCAGCAGCCAAGTAGTAGGGGGCGACGGGGCCAACGTCCTGACTTTC.

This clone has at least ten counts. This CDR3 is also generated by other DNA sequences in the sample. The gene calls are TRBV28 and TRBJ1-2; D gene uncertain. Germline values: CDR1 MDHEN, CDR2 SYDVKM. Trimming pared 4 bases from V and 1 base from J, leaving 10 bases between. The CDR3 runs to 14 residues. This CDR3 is CASSSSPINYGYTF. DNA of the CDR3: TGTGCCAGCAGTTCGTCACCGATTAACTATGGCTACACCTTC.

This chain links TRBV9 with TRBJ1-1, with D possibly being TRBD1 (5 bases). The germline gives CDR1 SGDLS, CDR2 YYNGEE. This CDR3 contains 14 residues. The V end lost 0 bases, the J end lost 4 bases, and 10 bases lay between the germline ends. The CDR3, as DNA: TGTGCCAGCAGCGTAGTTGAGGGGAGCACTGAAGCTTTCTTT. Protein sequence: CASSVVEGSTEAFF.

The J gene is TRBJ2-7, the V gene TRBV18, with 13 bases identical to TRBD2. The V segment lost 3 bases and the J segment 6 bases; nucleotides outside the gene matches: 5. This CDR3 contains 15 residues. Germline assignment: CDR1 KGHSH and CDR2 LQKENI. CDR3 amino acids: CASSPGTSGVSEQYF. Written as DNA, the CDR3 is TGTGCCAGCTCACCCGGGACTAGCGGGGTCTCCGAGCAGTACTTC. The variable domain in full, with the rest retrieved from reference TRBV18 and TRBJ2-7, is NAGVMQNPRHLVRRRGQEARLRCSPMKGHSHVYWYRQLPEEGLKFMVYLQKENIIDESGMPKERFSAEFPKEGPSILRIQQVVRGDSAAYFCASSPGTSGVSEQYFGPGTRLTVT.

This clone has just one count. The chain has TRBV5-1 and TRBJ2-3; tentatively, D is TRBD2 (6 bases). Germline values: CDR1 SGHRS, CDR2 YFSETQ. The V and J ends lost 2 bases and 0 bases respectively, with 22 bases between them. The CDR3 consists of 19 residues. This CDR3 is CASSFRGLNSGSSTDTQYF. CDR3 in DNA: TGCGCCAGCAGCTTTCGTGGCTTAAATAGCGGTTCTAGCACAGATACGCAGTATTTT.

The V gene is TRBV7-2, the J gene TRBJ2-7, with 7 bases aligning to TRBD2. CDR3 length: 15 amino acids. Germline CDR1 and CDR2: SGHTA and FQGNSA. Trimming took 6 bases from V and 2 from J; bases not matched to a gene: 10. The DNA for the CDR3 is TGTGCCAGCAGAAAGGATCCTAGCGGAACCTACGAGCAGTACTTC. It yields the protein CASRKDPSGTYEQYF.

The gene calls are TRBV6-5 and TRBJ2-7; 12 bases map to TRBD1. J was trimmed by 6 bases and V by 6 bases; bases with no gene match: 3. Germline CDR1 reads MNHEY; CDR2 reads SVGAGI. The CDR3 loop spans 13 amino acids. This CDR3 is CASRRDRGREQYF. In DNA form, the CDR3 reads TGTGCCAGCAGACGGGACAGGGGGCGCGAGCAGTACTTC.

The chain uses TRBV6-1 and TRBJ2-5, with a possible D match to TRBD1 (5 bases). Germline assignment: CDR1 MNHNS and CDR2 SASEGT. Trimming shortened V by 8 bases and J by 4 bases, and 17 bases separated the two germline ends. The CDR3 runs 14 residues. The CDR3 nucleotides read TGTGCCAGCTCCCAAAACCAGGGCCTAGAGACCCAGTACTTC. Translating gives CASSQNQGLETQYF.

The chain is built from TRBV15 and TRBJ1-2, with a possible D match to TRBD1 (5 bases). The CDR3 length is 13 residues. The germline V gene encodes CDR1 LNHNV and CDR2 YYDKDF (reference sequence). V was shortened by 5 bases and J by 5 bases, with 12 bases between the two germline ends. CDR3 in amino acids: CATSEGTVYGYTF. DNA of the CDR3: TGTGCCACCAGCGAGGGGACTGTTTATGGCTACACCTTC.

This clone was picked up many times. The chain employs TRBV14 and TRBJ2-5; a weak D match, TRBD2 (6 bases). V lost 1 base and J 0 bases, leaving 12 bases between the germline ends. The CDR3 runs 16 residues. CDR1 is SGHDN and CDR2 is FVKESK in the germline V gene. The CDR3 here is CASSQVGGLYQETQYF. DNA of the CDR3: TGTGCCAGCAGCCAAGTGGGGGGATTGTACCAAGAGACCCAGTACTTC.

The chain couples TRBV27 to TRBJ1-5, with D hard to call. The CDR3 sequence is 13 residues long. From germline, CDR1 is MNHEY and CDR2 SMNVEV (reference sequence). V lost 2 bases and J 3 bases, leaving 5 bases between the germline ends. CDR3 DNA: TGTGCCAGCAGTTTACAATTCAATCAGCCCCAGCATTTT. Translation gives CASSLQFNQPQHF.